These T cell receptor beta chains were read from a single sample in a study of cytomegalovirus exposure and HLA in healthy donors. Using immunoSEQ multiplex PCR, the repertoire was profiled, and TCRdb retains in-frame clones only, with some absent. The sample shows 190,000 or so clones, approximately 79% of them seen only once. Sequenced sample: PBMCs. All receptors derive from a girl aged 5-17 years in good health and CMV-seropositive. CDR3s include the opening cysteine and the closing phenylalanine or tryptophan. A D gene is named only where the DNA matches it firmly. Not all rows give a size; the values are once, few, many and, for expanded clones, a class.

.,TRBD1,TRBJ1-4,TRBV7-8,TGTGCCAGCAGCTCAGGGACAGGTGATGGAAAACTGTTTTTT,CASSSGTGDGKLFF
.,TRBD2,TRBJ2-7,TRBV2,TGTGCCAGCAGTGGGGAGGGTGGAACACCCTCCTACGAGCAGTACTTC,CASSGEGGTPSYEQYF
.,.,TRBJ2-3,TRBV6-5,TGTGCCAGCAGGAGCCTGGATACGCAGTATTTT,CASRSLDTQYF
few,.,TRBJ2-7,TRBV9,TGTGCCAGCAGCGTTTCGCAGGGGAACTACGAGCAGTACTTC,CASSVSQGNYEQYF
.,TRBD1,TRBJ1-3,TRBV4-1,TGCGCCAGCAGCCAAGAGATAGGCAGGGGGCCTGGAAACACCATATATTTT,CASSQEIGRGPGNTIYF
few,TRBD1,TRBJ2-7,TRBV27,TGTGCCAGTAGGACAGGGGGGACGGGCGAGCAGTACTTC,CASRTGGTGEQYF
.,.,TRBJ2-7,TRBV6-1,TGTGTCAGCAGTGAACGATCAGGGTCGGACTACTACGAGCAGTACTTC,CVSSERSGSDYYEQYF
.,TRBD1,TRBJ2-2,TRBV7-2,TGTGCCAGCAGCTTTCAGGGGGCCGGGGAGCTGTTTTTT,CASSFQGAGELFF
.,.,TRBJ2-2,TRBV6-5,TGTGCCAGCAGGGACACTCCCGGGGAGCTGTTTTTT,CASRDTPGELFF
.,.,TRBJ1-5,TRBV6-1,TGTGCCAGCAGTGAAGTGCCGGGGTATCAGCCCCAGCATTTT,CASSEVPGYQPQHF
.,.,TRBJ1-4,TRBV4-1,TGCGCCAGCAGCCAAGCCGGGTTTGGAGAAAAACTGTTTTTT,CASSQAGFGEKLFF
.,TRBD2,TRBJ2-2,TRBV2,TGTGCCAGCAGTGAGCTAGCGGGGGGGGATGTCACCGGGGAGCTGTTTTTT,CASSELAGGDVTGELFF
.,TRBD2,TRBJ2-2,TRBV6-4,TGTGCCAGCAGCGGGGGGGCCACCGGGGAGCTGTTTTTT,CASSGGATGELFF
.,.,TRBJ2-7,TRBV7-2,TGTGCCAGCAGCTTGACAGGCACCTACGAGCAGTACTTC,CASSLTGTYEQYF
.,.,TRBJ1-5,TRBV6-1,TGTGCCAGCAGGGCGCCGACTGCCGGGGATCAGCCCCAGCATTTT,CASRAPTAGDQPQHF
.,TRBD2,TRBJ2-3,TRBV7-7,TGTGCCAGCAGCTTAGGAGGGGCGGGGGGCCAACCAGATACGCAGTATTTT,CASSLGGAGGQPDTQYF
.,TRBD2,TRBJ2-3,TRBV19,TGTGCCAGTAGTCCTCTAGCGGGGGGCCCAGATACGCAGTATTTT,CASSPLAGGPDTQYF
.,.,TRBJ2-3,TRBV5-4,TGTGCCAGCAGCTTTCCCACAGGCGGCACAGATACGCAGTATTTT,CASSFPTGGTDTQYF